Each of the 8 T cell receptor beta chains below was sequenced from the same sample in a study of cytomegalovirus exposure and HLA in healthy donors. TCRdb's table, derived via immunoSEQ multiplex PCR, lists solely in-frame clones and lacks some. The top ten hold around 6% of the sample, which has 90,000 to 150,000 clones, around nine tenths seen once. Specimen: PBMCs. The receptors originated from a woman aged 18 to 35 in good health and CMV-seropositive.

The chain combines TRBV5-1 with TRBJ2-6, with 8 nucleotides matching TRBD1. With V trimmed by 0 bases and J by 4 bases, 3 bases remained unmatched. The CDR3 totals 16 residues. Germline CDR1 and CDR2: SGHRS and YFSETQ. CDR3 sequence reads: CASSLGQGRGANVLTF. CDR3 in DNA: TGCGCCAGCAGCTTGGGACAGGGGCGAGGGGCCAACGTCCTGACTTTC.

This rearrangement joins TRBV30 to TRBJ1-5; 12 bases map to TRBD1. After removal of 1 base from V and 3 bases from J, the junction contained 4 bases not matched to a gene. Germline CDR1 reads GTSNPN; CDR2 reads SVGIG (reference sequence). The CDR3 is 16 residues long. The CDR3 region has the DNA TGTGCCTGGAGTGGGCGGGACAGGGGGCTCAATCAGCCCCAGCATTTT. It encodes CAWSGRDRGLNQPQHF. Full variable domain (outside the CDR3, taken from reference TRBV30 and TRBJ1-5): SQTIHQWPATLVQPVGSPLSLECTVEGTSNPNLYWYRQAAGRGLQLLFYSVGIGQISSEVPQNLSASRPQDRQFILSSKKLLLSDSGFYLCAWSGRDRGLNQPQHFGDGTRLSIL.

The chain joins TRBV9 to TRBJ1-5; 7 nucleotides line up with TRBD1. From germline, CDR1 is SGDLS and CDR2 YYNGEE. V shed 1 base, J shed 9 bases, and the junction held 13 bases outside the gene matches. The CDR3 is 16 amino acids. Here the CDR3 DNA reads TGTGCCAGCAGCGTAAATCGATGGAGGGGGCGCGGGCCCCAGCATTTT. Its translation is CASSVNRWRGRGPQHF.

This clone was counted between two and nine times. The chain combines TRBV30 with TRBJ1-2; possibly TRBD1 for D (5 bases). With 3 bases removed from V and 4 bases from J, the gap between germline ends came to 12 bases. The CDR3 totals 13 residues. Germline loops: CDR1 GTSNPN, CDR2 SVGIG (reference sequence). The CDR3 DNA is TGTGCCTGGAGGACCAACCAGGGCTATGGCTACACCTTC. Translation gives CAWRTNQGYGYTF.

The rearrangement joins TRBV18 to TRBJ1-5; TRBD1 agrees at 10 bases. The V segment lost 8 bases and the J segment 5 bases; nucleotides outside the gene matches: 3. The CDR3 covers 13 residues. Germline V lookup: CDR1 KGHSH, CDR2 LQKENI. The DNA of the CDR3 is TGTGCCAGCGGGACAGGGGAGCATCAGCCCCAGCATTTT. It encodes CASGTGEHQPQHF.

The V and J genes are TRBV9 and TRBJ1-6; 7 bases fit TRBD1. The junction had 3 bases not matched to a gene; V was cut back by 0 bases and J by 9 bases. Germline CDR1 reads SGDLS; CDR2 reads YYNGEE. This CDR3 has 14 amino acids. CDR3 in amino acids: CASSVGPGGSPLHF. The CDR3 coding sequence is TGTGCCAGCAGCGTAGGGCCAGGGGGTTCACCCCTCCACTTT.

V usage is TRBV6-5 and J usage is TRBJ2-3; the D gene is possibly TRBD2 (5 bases). CDR3 length equals 16 residues. The germline V gene has CDR1 MNHEY and CDR2 SVGAGI. Trimming left V 2 bases short and J 1 base short, with 13 bases between. CDR3 amino acids: CASSYEGSWGTDTQYF. The CDR3, as DNA: TGTGCCAGCAGTTACGAGGGTAGCTGGGGCACAGATACGCAGTATTTT.

The CDR3 loop is CASSYSLTGIFGGYTF. DNA of the CDR3: TGTGCCAGCAGTTATTCGTTGACAGGGATTTTTGGTGGCTACACCTTC. The V and J genes are TRBV6-5 and TRBJ1-2, with TRBD1 matching 7 bases. Per germline, CDR1 MNHEY and CDR2 SVGAGI. The V gene end was trimmed by 3 bases and the J gene end by 7 bases; junction bases not matched to a gene: 14. This CDR3 region has 16 residues.